Listed here are 5 T cell receptor beta chains from one sample, sequenced in a study of T cells in Graves' hyperthyroidism and ophthalmopathy. Amplification yielded TCR beta CDR3 regions, with RNA transcripts as the source. Researchers ran a first-round RT-PCR on the TCR CDR3 using the HTBI primer set. In TCRdb, the multiplex PCR reads were re-called with MiXCR into one record per CDR3 protein. This sample has hundreds of thousands of distinct CDR3 sequences; 13% occur once, and the top ten carry around a tenth. Sequencing was performed on blood. These receptors originate from a woman aged 18-29 years with Graves' hyperthyroidism.

This clonotype has at least ten counts. V and J are TRBV2 and TRBJ1-1; 9 bases are shared with TRBD1. Germline V gene data show CDR1 as SNHLY and CDR2 as FYNNEI. V lost 7 bases and J lost 2; bases outside the gene matches: 2. CDR3 size: 13 residues. In nucleotides, the CDR3 is TGTGCCAGCAAGGGACAGGGTAACACTGAAGCTTTCTTT. Translation: CASKGQGNTEAFF.

This clonotype was counted many times. The chain carries TRBV11-2 and TRBJ1-1; D not resolved. Germline V CDR1 and CDR2: SGHAT, FQNNGV. The CDR3 runs to 13 residues. Trimming removed 3 bases at V and 3 bases at J, with 8 bases between. The CDR3 sequence is CASSFGRDTEAFF. The CDR3 DNA sequence: TGTGCCAGCAGCTTCGGTAGGGACACTGAAGCTTTCTTT. The full variable domain, its missing parts supplied by reference TRBV11-2 and TRBJ1-1, is EAGVAQSPRYKIIEKRQSVAFWCNPISGHATLYWYQQILGQGPKLLIQFQNNGVVDDSQLPKDRFSAERLKGVDSTLKIQPAKLEDSAVYLCASSFGRDTEAFFGQGTRLTVV.

The V and J genes are TRBV5-1 and TRBJ2-7, with D maybe TRBD2 (5 bases). V shed 0 bases and J shed 1 base, with 11 bases lying between them. There are 15 residues in the CDR3. Germline assignment: CDR1 SGHRS and CDR2 YFSETQ. In DNA form, the CDR3 reads TGCGCCAGCAGCTTGGCCGGGATAAGGTCCTACGAGCAGTACTTC. The encoded protein is CASSLAGIRSYEQYF.

This clonotype was counted ten times or more. The chain joins TRBV5-1 to TRBJ1-1, with 8 bases aligning to TRBD1. The CDR3 totals 15 residues. With V trimmed by 2 bases and J by 5 bases, 8 bases remained unmatched. The germline V gene encodes CDR1 SGHRS and CDR2 YFSETQ. CDR3 nucleotides: TGCGCCAGCAGCTTCGTCCAGGGGGCGAGTACTGAAGCTTTCTTT. It specifies CASSFVQGASTEAFF.

This clonotype came up many times. The chain has TRBV30 and TRBJ1-4; unclear D gene. CDR1 GTSNPN and CDR2 SVGIG come from the germline V gene (reference sequence). Trimming took 2 bases from V and 10 from J, leaving 5 bases between them. The CDR3 extends over 10 amino acids. The CDR3 DNA sequence: TGTGCCTGGAGTAAAGGAAAACTGTTTTTT. This sequence encodes CAWSKGKLFF.